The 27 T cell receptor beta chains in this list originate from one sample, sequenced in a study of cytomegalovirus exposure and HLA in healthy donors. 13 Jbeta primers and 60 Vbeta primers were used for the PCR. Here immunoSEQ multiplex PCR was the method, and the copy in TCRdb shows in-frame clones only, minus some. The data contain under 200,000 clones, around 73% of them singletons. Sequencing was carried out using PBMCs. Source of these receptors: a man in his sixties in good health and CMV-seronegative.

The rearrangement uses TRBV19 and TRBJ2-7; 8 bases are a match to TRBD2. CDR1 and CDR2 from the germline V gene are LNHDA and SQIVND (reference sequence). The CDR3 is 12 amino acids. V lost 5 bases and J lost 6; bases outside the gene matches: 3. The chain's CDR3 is CASSSRGGEQYF. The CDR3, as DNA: TGTGCCAGTAGTTCCCGGGGGGGCGAGCAGTACTTC.

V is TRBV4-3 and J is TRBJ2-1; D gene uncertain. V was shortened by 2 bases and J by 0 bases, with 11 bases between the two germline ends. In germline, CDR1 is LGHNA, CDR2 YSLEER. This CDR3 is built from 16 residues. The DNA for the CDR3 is TGCGCCAGCAGCCAAAGCGAAACGAGCTCCTACAATGAGCAGTTCTTC. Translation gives CASSQSETSSYNEQFF.

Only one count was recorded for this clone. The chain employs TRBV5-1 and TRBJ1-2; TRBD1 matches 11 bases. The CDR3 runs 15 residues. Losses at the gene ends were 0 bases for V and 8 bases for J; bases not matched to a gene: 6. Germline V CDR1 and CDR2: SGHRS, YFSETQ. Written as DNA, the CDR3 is TGCGCCAGCAGCTTGGACGGGACAGGGGGGAGAGGCTACACCTTC. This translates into CASSLDGTGGRGYTF.

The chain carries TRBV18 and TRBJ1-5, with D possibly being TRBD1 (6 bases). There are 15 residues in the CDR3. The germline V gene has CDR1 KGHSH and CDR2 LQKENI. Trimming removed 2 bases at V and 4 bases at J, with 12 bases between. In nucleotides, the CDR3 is TGTGCCAGCTCACCAGATGGGACAAGGAATCAGCCCCAGCATTTT. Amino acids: CASSPDGTRNQPQHF.

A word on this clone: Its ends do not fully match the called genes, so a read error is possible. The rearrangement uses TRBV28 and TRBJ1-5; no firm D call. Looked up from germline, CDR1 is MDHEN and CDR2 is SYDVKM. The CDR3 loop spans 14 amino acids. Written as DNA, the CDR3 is TGTGCCAGCAGTCCCAGGATCACTGGGCAGCCCCAGAATTTT. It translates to CASSPRITGQPQNF.

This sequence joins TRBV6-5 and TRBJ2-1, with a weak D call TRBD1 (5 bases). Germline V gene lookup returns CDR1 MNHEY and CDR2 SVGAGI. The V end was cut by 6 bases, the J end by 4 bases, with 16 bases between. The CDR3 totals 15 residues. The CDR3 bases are TGTGCCAGCAGGCGGACACAAGGGGTTTACAATGAGCAGTTCTTC. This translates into CASRRTQGVYNEQFF.

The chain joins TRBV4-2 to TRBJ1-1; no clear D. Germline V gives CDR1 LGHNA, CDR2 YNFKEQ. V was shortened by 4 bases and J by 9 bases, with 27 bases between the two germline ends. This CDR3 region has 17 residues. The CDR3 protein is CASSPPLQTPGFLKAFF. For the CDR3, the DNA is TGTGCCAGCAGCCCGCCCCTCCAGACCCCCGGGTTTCTGAAAGCTTTCTTT.

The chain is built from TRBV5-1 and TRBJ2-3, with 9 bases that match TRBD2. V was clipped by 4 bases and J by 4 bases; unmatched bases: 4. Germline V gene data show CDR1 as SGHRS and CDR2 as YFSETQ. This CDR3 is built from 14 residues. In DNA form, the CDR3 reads TGCGCCAGCAGCGGTAGCGGGGGATCAGATACGCAGTATTTT. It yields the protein CASSGSGGSDTQYF.

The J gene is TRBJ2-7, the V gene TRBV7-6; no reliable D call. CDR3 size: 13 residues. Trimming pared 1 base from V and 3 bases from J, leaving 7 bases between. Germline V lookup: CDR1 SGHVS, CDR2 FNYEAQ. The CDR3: CASSLDPSYEQYF. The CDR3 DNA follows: TGTGCCAGCAGCTTAGATCCGAGCTACGAGCAGTACTTC.

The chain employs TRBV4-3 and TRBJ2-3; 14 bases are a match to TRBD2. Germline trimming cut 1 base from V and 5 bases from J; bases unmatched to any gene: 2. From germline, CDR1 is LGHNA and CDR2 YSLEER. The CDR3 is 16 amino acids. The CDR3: CASSQAGLAGEDTQYF. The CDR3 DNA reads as TGCGCCAGCAGCCAAGCGGGACTAGCGGGAGAAGATACGCAGTATTTT.

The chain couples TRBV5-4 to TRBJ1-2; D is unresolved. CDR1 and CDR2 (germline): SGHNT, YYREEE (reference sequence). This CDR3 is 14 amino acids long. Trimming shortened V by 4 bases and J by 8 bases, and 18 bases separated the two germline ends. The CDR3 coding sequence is TGTGCCAGCAGCCACAACAGCTTGTCTCAGGGCTACACCTTC. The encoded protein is CASSHNSLSQGYTF.

This CDR3 is CASSLEGTKGQPQHF. The DNA for the CDR3 is TGTGCCAGCAGCTTGGAGGGGACGAAGGGCCAGCCCCAGCATTTT. V and J are TRBV11-2 and TRBJ1-5; weak D call: TRBD1 (5 bases). Germline assignment: CDR1 SGHAT and CDR2 FQNNGV. CDR3 length: 15 amino acids. Trimming cost V 3 bases and J 7 bases, with 16 bases left between them.

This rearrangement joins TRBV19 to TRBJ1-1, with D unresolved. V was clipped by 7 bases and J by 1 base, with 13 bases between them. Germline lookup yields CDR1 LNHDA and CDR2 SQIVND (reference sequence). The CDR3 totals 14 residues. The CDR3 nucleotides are TGTGCCAGTAAGCCCCCGGGTTCGAACACTGAAGCTTTCTTT. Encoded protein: CASKPPGSNTEAFF.

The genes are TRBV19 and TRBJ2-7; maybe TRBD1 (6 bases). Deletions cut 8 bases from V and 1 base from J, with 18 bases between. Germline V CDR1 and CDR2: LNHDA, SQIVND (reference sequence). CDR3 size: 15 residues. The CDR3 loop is CASSPTGIRSYEQYF. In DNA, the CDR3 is TGTGCCAGTTCCCCCACAGGGATAAGATCCTACGAGCAGTACTTC.

CDR3 in DNA: TGTGCCAGCAGCTTTCGGACAGGCGGAAACACCATATATTTT. This sequence encodes CASSFRTGGNTIYF. V is TRBV13 and J is TRBJ1-3, with 7 bases fitting TRBD1. The germline CDR1 and CDR2 sequences are PRHDT and FYEKMQ (reference sequence). The V and J ends lost 3 bases and 4 bases, in that order; junction bases with no gene match: 3. CDR3 size: 14 residues.

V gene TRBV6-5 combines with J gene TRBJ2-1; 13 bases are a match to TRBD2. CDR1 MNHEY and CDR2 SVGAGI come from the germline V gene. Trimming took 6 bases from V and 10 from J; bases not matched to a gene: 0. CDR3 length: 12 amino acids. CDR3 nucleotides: TGTGCCAGCAGGACTAGCGGGAGGGAGCAGTTCTTC. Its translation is CASRTSGREQFF.

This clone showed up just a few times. CDR3 region: CASSAGRDRGQETQYF. The CDR3 DNA reads TGTGCCAGCAGCGCGGGGCGGGACAGGGGGCAGGAGACCCAGTACTTC. The chain couples TRBV5-4 to TRBJ2-5; TRBD1 matches at 12 bases. There are 16 residues in the CDR3. Germline assignment: CDR1 SGHNT and CDR2 YYREEE (reference sequence). The V segment lost 4 bases and the J segment 5 bases; nucleotides outside the gene matches: 9. Full variable domain (remainder filled in from reference TRBV5-4 and TRBJ2-5): ETGVTQSPTHLIKTRGQQVTLRCSSQSGHNTVSWYQQALGQGPQFIFQYYREEENGRGNFPPRFSGLQFPNYSSELNVNALELDDSALYLCASSAGRDRGQETQYFGPGTRLLVL.

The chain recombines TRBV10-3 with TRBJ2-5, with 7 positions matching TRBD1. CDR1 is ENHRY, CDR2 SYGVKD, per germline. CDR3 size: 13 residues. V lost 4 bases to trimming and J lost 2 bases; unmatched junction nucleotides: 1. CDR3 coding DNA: TGTGCCATCAGTGGGGACAGTCAAGAGACCCAGTACTTC. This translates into CAISGDSQETQYF.

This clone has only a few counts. The CDR3 spells CASSQGQGSVNTEAFF. For the CDR3, the DNA is TGTGCCAGCAGCCAGGGACAGGGAAGTGTGAACACTGAAGCTTTCTTT. V is TRBV4-2 and J is TRBJ1-1, with 9 bases fitting TRBD1. The length of the CDR3 is 16 residues. Germline values: CDR1 LGHNA, CDR2 YNFKEQ. With V trimmed by 3 bases and J by 0 bases, 5 bases remained unmatched.

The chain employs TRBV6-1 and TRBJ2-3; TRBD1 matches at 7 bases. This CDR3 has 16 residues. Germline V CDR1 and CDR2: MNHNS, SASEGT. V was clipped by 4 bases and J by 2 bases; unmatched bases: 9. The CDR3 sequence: CASSVLSGTATDTQYF. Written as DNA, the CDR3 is TGTGCCAGCAGTGTCCTTTCCGGGACAGCCACAGATACGCAGTATTTT.

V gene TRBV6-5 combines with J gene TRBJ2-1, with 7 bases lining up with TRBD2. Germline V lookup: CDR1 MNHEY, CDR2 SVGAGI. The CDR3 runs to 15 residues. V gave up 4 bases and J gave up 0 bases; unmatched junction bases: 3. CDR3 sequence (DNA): TGTGCCAGCAGTTCTGGCGGGAGCTCCTACAATGAGCAGTTCTTC. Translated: CASSSGGSSYNEQFF.

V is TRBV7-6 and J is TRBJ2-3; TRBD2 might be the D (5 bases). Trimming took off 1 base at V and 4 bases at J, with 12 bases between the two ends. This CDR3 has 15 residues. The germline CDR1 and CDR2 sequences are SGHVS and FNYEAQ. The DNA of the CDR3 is TGTGCCAGCAGCTTAGGTTCCCCGGGGTCAGATACGCAGTATTTT. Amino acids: CASSLGSPGSDTQYF.

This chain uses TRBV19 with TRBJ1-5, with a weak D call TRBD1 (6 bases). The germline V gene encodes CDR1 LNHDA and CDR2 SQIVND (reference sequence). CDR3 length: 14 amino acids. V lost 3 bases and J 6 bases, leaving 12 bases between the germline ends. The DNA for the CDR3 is TGTGCCAGTAGTATGCAACAGGGCGGTCAGCCCCAGCATTTT. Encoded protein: CASSMQQGGQPQHF.

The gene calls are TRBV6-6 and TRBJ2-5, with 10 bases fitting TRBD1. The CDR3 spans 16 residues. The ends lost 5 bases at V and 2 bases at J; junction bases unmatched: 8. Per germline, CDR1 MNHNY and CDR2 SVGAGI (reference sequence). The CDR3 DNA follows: TGTGCCAGCAGTAACCGGGACAGGGGTTTACAAGAGACCCAGTACTTC. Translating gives CASSNRDRGLQETQYF.

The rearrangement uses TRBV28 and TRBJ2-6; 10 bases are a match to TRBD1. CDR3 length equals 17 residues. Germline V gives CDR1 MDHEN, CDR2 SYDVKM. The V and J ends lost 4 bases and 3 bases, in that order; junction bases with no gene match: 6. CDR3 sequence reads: CASSSGTGAVGANVLTF. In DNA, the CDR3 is TGTGCCAGCAGTTCTGGGACAGGGGCTGTTGGGGCCAACGTCCTGACTTTC. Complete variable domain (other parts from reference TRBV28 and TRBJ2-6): DVKVTQSSRYLVKRTGEKVFLECVQDMDHENMFWYRQDPGLGLRLIYFSYDVKMKEKGDIPEGYSVSREKKERFSLILESASTNQTSMYLCASSSGTGAVGANVLTFGAGSRLTVL.

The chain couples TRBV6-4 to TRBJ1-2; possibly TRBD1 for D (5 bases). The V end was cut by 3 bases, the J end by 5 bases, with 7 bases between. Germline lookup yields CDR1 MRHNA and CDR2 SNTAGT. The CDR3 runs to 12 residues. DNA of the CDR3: TGTGCCAGCAGTGAGCAGGGTTATGGCTACACCTTC. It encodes CASSEQGYGYTF.

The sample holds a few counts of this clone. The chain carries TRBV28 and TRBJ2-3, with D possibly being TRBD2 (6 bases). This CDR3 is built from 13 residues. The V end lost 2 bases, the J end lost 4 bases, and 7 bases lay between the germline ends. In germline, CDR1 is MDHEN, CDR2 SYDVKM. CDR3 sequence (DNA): TGTGCCAGCAGTTTACGGGAGCCAGATACGCAGTATTTT. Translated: CASSLREPDTQYF. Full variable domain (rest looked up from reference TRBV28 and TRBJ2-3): DVKVTQSSRYLVKRTGEKVFLECVQDMDHENMFWYRQDPGLGLRLIYFSYDVKMKEKGDIPEGYSVSREKKERFSLILESASTNQTSMYLCASSLREPDTQYFGPGTRLTVL.